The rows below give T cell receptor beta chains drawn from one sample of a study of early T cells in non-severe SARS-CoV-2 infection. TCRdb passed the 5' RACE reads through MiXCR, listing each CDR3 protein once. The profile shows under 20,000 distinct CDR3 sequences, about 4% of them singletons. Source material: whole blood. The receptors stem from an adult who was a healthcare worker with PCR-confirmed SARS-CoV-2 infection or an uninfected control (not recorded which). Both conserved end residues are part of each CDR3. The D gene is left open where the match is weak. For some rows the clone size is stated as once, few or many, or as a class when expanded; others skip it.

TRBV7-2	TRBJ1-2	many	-	CASSPRRAEDYGYTF	TGTGCCAGCAGCCCAAGAAGGGCCGAAGACTATGGCTACACCTTC
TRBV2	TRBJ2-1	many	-	CASRTGMPAEFF	TGTGCCAGCAGGACCGGGATGCCGGCGGAGTTCTTC
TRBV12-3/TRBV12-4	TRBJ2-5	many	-	CASSFLRETQYF	TGTGCCAGCAGTTTTCTCCGAGAGACCCAGTACTTC
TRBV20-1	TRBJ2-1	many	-	CSAPVGSGGPYNEQFF	TGCAGTGCCCCAGTTGGGTCCGGGGGGCCGTACAATGAGCAGTTCTTC
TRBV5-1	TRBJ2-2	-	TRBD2	CASSLVPSGASGELFF	TGCGCCAGCAGCTTGGTGCCTAGCGGGGCGTCCGGGGAGCTGTTTTTT
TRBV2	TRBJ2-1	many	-	CASSEGDEQFF	TGTGCCAGCAGTGAGGGAGATGAGCAGTTCTTC
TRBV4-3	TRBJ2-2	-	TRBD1	CASSRASQGATNTGELFF	TGCGCCAGCAGCCGAGCGTCACAGGGGGCCACGAACACCGGGGAGCTGTTTTTT
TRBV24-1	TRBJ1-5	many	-	CATSEGSYQPQHF	TGTGCCACCAGTGAGGGCTCGTACCAGCCCCAGCATTTT
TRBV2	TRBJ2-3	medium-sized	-	CASSPGLSTDTQYF	TGTGCCAGCAGCCCGGGGCTCAGCACAGATACGCAGTATTTT
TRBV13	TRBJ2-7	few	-	CVSSPVGATYEQYF	TGTGTCAGCAGCCCTGTAGGGGCCACCTACGAGCAGTACTTC
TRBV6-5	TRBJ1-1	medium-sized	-	CASSPGQARRAFF	TGTGCCAGCAGTCCAGGGCAGGCCCGAAGGGCTTTCTTT
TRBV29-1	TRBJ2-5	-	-	CSGAGTETQYF	TGCAGCGGGGCGGGAACAGAGACCCAGTACTTC
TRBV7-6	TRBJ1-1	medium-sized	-	CASSLDTVNTEAFF	TGTGCCAGCAGCTTAGACACCGTGAACACTGAAGCTTTCTTT
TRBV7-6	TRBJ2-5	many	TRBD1	CASSPGQGNWETQYF	TGTGCCAGCAGTCCTGGACAGGGCAACTGGGAGACCCAGTACTTC
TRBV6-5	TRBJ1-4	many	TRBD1	CASRAGGATNEKLFF	TGTGCCAGCAGGGCAGGGGGCGCGACTAATGAAAAACTGTTTTTT
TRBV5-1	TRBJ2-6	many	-	CASSPGASGANVLTF	TGCGCCAGCAGCCCCGGGGCCTCTGGGGCCAACGTCCTGACTTTC
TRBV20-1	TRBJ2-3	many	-	CSVKTHATDTQYF	TGCAGTGTAAAGACTCATGCCACAGATACGCAGTATTTT
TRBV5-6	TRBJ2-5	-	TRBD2	CASSYGATSGGFWTQYF	TGTGCCAGCAGCTACGGGGCCACTAGCGGGGGTTTTTGGACCCAGTACTTC
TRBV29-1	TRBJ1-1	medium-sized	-	CSVSDSDTEAFF	TGCAGCGTGTCGGACAGCGACACTGAAGCTTTCTTT
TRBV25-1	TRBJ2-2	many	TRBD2	CASSEGGDTGELFF	TGTGCCAGCAGTGAGGGGGGGGACACCGGGGAGCTGTTTTTT
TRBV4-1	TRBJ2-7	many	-	CASSQPAGAPYSYEQYF	TGCGCCAGCAGCCAACCCGCGGGGGCACCATATTCCTACGAGCAGTACTTC
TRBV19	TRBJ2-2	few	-	CASSIDPGELFF	TGTGCCAGTAGTATAGATCCCGGGGAGCTGTTTTTT
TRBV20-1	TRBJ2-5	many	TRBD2	CSASLPSGGAIMQETQYF	TGCAGTGCTAGTCTACCTAGCGGGGGGGCCATAATGCAAGAGACCCAGTACTTC
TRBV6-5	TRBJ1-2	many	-	CASGDPNGYTF	TGTGCCAGCGGGGACCCCAATGGCTACACCTTC
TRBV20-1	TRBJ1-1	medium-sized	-	CSSFRGGNTEAFF	TGCAGTTCCTTTAGGGGGGGGAACACTGAAGCTTTCTTT
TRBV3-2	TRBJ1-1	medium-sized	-	CASSQILQGTEAFF	TGTGCCAGCAGCCAGATCCTACAGGGGACTGAAGCTTTCTTT
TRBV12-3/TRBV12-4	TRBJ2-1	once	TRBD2	CASSPLAGLTNNEQFF	TGTGCCAGCAGTCCCTTAGCGGGGTTAACCAACAATGAGCAGTTCTTC
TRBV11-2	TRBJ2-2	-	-	CASSSPGTSNTGELFF	TGTGCCAGCAGCTCGCCCGGGACATCGAACACCGGGGAGCTGTTTTTT
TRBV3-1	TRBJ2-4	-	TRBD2	CASSQNVLAGHKNIQYF	TGTGCCAGCAGCCAAAATGTACTAGCGGGCCACAAAAACATTCAGTACTTC
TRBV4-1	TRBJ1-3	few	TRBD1	CASSLGQGARNTIYF	TGCGCCAGCAGCCTAGGACAGGGGGCTAGAAACACCATATATTTT
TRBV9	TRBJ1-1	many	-	CASSVAPEGDTEAFF	TGTGCCAGCAGCGTAGCTCCCGAGGGCGACACTGAAGCTTTCTTT
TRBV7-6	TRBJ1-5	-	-	CASSPSQGSNQPQHF	TGTGCCAGCAGCCCGTCACAGGGAAGCAATCAGCCCCAGCATTTT
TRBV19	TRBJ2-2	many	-	CASSMAAGELFF	TGTGCCAGTAGTATGGCTGCCGGGGAGCTGTTTTTT
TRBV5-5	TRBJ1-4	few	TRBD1	CVSSTSGQGTGEKLFF	TGTGTCAGCAGCACGAGCGGACAGGGTACGGGTGAAAAACTGTTTTTT
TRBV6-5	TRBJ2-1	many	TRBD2	CASSFRLAGGFEQFF	TGTGCCAGCAGTTTTCGGCTAGCGGGGGGGTTTGAGCAGTTCTTC
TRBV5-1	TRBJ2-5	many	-	CASSSGQGLETQYF	TGCGCCAGCAGCTCAGGCCAAGGCCTCGAGACCCAGTACTTC
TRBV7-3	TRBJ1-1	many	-	CASSLTQGVEAFF	TGTGCCAGCAGCTTAACGCAGGGTGTTGAAGCTTTCTTT
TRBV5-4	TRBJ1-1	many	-	CASRTGGQLTEAFF	TGTGCCAGCCGAACTGGGGGACAACTCACTGAAGCTTTCTTT
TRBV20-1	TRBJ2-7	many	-	CSAPRKTSSYEQYF	TGCAGTGCTCCCAGGAAGACAAGCTCCTACGAGCAGTACTTC
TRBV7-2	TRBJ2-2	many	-	CASSSRVTGELFF	TGTGCCAGCAGCAGCAGAGTCACCGGGGAGCTGTTTTTT
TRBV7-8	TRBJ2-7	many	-	CASSLVDTIYEQYF	TGTGCCAGCAGCTTAGTGGACACTATCTACGAGCAGTACTTC
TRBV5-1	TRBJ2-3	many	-	CASSLAGGGQTLGTDTQYF	TGCGCCAGCAGCTTGGCCGGAGGGGGTCAAACACTAGGCACAGATACGCAGTATTTT
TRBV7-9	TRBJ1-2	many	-	CASSPASYYGYTF	TGTGCCAGCAGCCCCGCCAGCTACTATGGCTACACCTTC
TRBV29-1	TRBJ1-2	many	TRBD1	CSVEDRVYGYTF	TGCAGCGTCGAAGACAGGGTCTATGGCTACACCTTC
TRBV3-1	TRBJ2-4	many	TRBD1	CASSHLGQGAKNIQYF	TGTGCCAGCAGCCATCTCGGACAGGGGGCCAAAAACATTCAGTACTTC
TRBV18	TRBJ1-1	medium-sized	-	CASSPPIGMNTEAFF	TGTGCCAGCTCACCACCGATAGGAATGAACACTGAAGCTTTCTTT
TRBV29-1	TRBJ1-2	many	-	CSVESISFGYTF	TGCAGCGTTGAAAGTATTTCCTTCGGCTACACCTTC
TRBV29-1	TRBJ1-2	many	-	CSVEPSVSYGYTF	TGCAGCGTTGAGCCCAGCGTGTCATATGGCTACACCTTC
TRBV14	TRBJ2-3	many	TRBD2	CASSHRGLAGTDTQYF	TGTGCCAGCAGCCACCGAGGACTAGCGGGCACAGATACGCAGTATTTT
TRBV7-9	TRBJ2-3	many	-	CASSGGMDF	TGTGCCAGCAGCGGAGGTATGGATTTT
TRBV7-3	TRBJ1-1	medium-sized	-	CASSLTGTLGEAFF	TGTGCCAGCAGCTTAACCGGGACCCTGGGTGAAGCTTTCTTT
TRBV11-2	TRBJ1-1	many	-	CASRFGVSEAFF	TGTGCCAGCCGTTTTGGAGTTTCTGAAGCTTTCTTT
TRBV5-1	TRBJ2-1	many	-	CASSLGGGAGNEQFF	TGCGCCAGCAGCTTGGGAGGAGGGGCTGGGAATGAGCAGTTCTTC
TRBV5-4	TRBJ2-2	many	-	CASTPGGTSGELFF	TGTGCCAGCACTCCGGGGGGCACCAGCGGGGAGCTGTTTTTT
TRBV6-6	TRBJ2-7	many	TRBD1	CASSYERGRNEQYF	TGTGCCAGCAGTTACGAAAGGGGGCGCAACGAGCAGTACTTC
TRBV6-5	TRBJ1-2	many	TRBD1	CASSYTGGDGYTF	TGTGCCAGCAGTTATACAGGGGGTGATGGCTACACCTTC
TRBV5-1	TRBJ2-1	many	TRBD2	CASSMTSGGAGQFF	TGCGCCAGCAGCATGACTAGCGGGGGGGCCGGGCAGTTCTTC